These 22 T cell receptor beta chains share one sample of origin, sequenced in a study of CD8+CD57+ T cells in acquired aplastic anemia. Both TCR beta VDJ combination and CDR3 sequence profiling were carried out. Genomic DNA was the template for this profiling. TCRdb used MiXCR to reprocess the reads, holding one entry per CDR3 protein. The repertoire includes about 180,000 distinct CDR3 sequences, approximately 45% of them detected once, and about 2.9% sits in the top ten. The sample consisted of sorted CD4+, CD8+, or CD8+CD57+ T cells (not recorded which) from PBMCs. The source of these receptors is a human donor in good health.

This clonotype appeared many times. As DNA, the CDR3 is TGTGCCAGCAGTTACATCCGAGGAGACCACGAGCAGTACTTC. This translates into CASSYIRGDHEQYF. V is TRBV6-5 and J is TRBJ2-7; D is unclear. The CDR3 is 14 residues long. V shed 2 bases and J shed 5 bases, with 13 bases lying between them. Germline CDR1 MNHEY, CDR2 SVGAGI.

This chain joins TRBV5-1 and TRBJ2-1, with 10 bases lining up with TRBD1. The J segment lost 5 bases and the V segment lost 3 bases, leaving 8 bases of the junction unmatched. Per germline, CDR1 SGHRS and CDR2 YFSETQ. The CDR3 has 16 amino acids. Written as DNA, the CDR3 is TGCGCCAGCAGCTCCCCCTTTGACAGGGGGCACAATGAGCAGTTCTTC. The encoded protein is CASSSPFDRGHNEQFF.

On this clonotype: The conserved phenylalanine or tryptophan is not found at the CDR3 terminus, so this likely reflects a read error. CDR3 sequence (DNA): TGTGCCAGCAGGTACGGGGGACAGGGGCAAGGCTACACCCTC. It encodes CASRYGGQGQGYTL. V usage is TRBV6-5 and J usage is TRBJ1-2; 10 bases fit TRBD1. The CDR3 is made up of 14 amino acids. Germline V gene data show CDR1 as MNHEY and CDR2 as SVGAGI. With 6 bases clipped from V and 8 bases from J, the junction kept 9 bases outside the gene matches.

V is TRBV24-1 and J is TRBJ2-1; D is unresolved. The CDR3 has 11 amino acids. The germline CDR1 and CDR2 sequences are KGHDR and SFDVKD. V was cut by 6 bases and J by 5 bases, with 4 bases left in between. The CDR3 DNA reads TGTGCCACCAGTAGAGACAATGAGCAGTTCTTC. This encodes CATSRDNEQFF.

In this sample, this clonotype turned up many times. The chain links TRBV2 to TRBJ1-4; no clear D. This CDR3 spans 14 amino acids. With 2 bases removed from V and 6 bases from J, the gap between germline ends came to 10 bases. Germline CDR1 and CDR2: SNHLY and FYNNEI. The chain's CDR3 is CASSEREIDEKLFF. CDR3 bases: TGTGCCAGCAGTGAAAGGGAAATAGATGAAAAACTGTTTTTT.

Comments on this clonotype: Possible read error: a much larger clone is one base away. The chain employs TRBV2 and TRBJ2-3; 8 bases are shared with TRBD1. The V gene's germline CDR1 is SNHLY and CDR2 FYNNEI. The CDR3 runs to 15 residues. The V segment lost 6 bases and the J segment 3 bases; nucleotides outside the gene matches: 8. This CDR3 is CASRPGQGETDTQYF. The CDR3 DNA is TGTGCCAGCAGGCCCGGACAGGGAGAGACAGATACGCAGTATTTT.

This clonotype occurred many times. This rearrangement joins TRBV7-2 to TRBJ2-4; no reliable D call. Per the germline V gene, CDR1 is SGHTA and CDR2 is FQGNSA. This CDR3 contains 13 residues. Trimming pared 4 bases from V and 7 bases from J, leaving 11 bases between. CDR3 coding DNA: TGTGCCAGCAGCTCCATCGGACGCAACATTCAGTACTTC. Protein: CASSSIGRNIQYF.

The V and J genes are TRBV5-3 and TRBJ2-5; no clear D. TRBV5-3 is filed as an ORF, its function uncertain. The CDR3 is made up of 14 amino acids. Trimming removed 8 bases from V and 5 bases from J, with 19 bases in between. The CDR3 protein is CASITHMGRETQYF. The CDR3, as DNA: TGTGCCAGCATCACTCACATGGGCCGGGAGACCCAGTACTTC.

This chain joins TRBV6-5 and TRBJ1-1, with 7 bases aligning to TRBD1. After removal of 2 bases from V and 0 bases from J, the junction contained 3 bases not matched to a gene. Germline V gene data show CDR1 as MNHEY and CDR2 as SVGAGI. The CDR3 is 15 amino acids. In nucleotides, the CDR3 is TGTGCCAGCAGTTACGACAGGGTCATGAACACTGAAGCTTTCTTT. The encoded protein is CASSYDRVMNTEAFF.

This clonotype has just one count. With a much larger clone just one base away, this may be a read error. The chain is built from TRBV16 and TRBJ2-5, with 14 bases lining up with TRBD2. CDR1 and CDR2 (germline): KGHSY, FQNENV. This CDR3 spans 19 amino acids. In DNA, the CDR3 is TGTGCCAGCAGCCAATCTCCGCGACTAGCGGGAGGGGGCAAAGAGACCCAGTGCTTC. This codes for CASSQSPRLAGGGKETQCF.

V usage is TRBV3-1 and J usage is TRBJ1-1, with D hard to call. The germline gives CDR1 LGHDT, CDR2 YNNKEL (reference sequence). With 4 bases removed from V and 0 bases from J, the gap between germline ends came to 9 bases. The length of the CDR3 is 14 residues. DNA for the CDR3: TGTGCCAGCAGCCCAGAAACGTTGAACACTGAAGCTTTCTTT. It specifies CASSPETLNTEAFF.

This clonotype appeared many times. The V gene is TRBV20-1, the J gene TRBJ1-1; D gene unclear. Trimming took off 3 bases at V and 4 bases at J, with 15 bases between the two ends. The CDR3 loop spans 14 amino acids. The germline CDR1 and CDR2 sequences are DFQATT and SNEGSKA (reference sequence). CDR3 sequence: CSARDGLTGTEAFF. The CDR3 DNA sequence: TGCAGTGCTAGGGACGGTCTTACGGGCACTGAAGCTTTCTTT.

The chain links TRBV9 to TRBJ2-3, with D possibly matching TRBD1 (5 bases). Per the germline V gene, CDR1 is SGDLS and CDR2 is YYNGEE. This CDR3 is 14 amino acids long. Trimming stripped 1 base from V and 4 bases from J, with 10 bases between. This CDR3 is CASSVQGWSDTQYF. CDR3 in DNA: TGTGCCAGCAGCGTACAGGGCTGGTCAGATACGCAGTATTTT.

This clonotype has a handful of counts. The rearrangement links TRBV2 to TRBJ2-1; no reliable D call. In germline, CDR1 is SNHLY, CDR2 FYNNEI. V was trimmed by 6 bases and J by 12 bases, leaving 12 bases between them. The CDR3 loop spans 11 amino acids. In nucleotides, the CDR3 is TGTGCCAGCAGCGTCTCAGGCGGGCAGTTCTTC. Protein sequence: CASSVSGGQFF.

This clonotype was seen ten or more times. The chain couples TRBV5-8 to TRBJ1-1, with TRBD1 as a possible D gene (5 bases). Trimming pared 0 bases from V and 1 base from J, leaving 10 bases between. The CDR3 totals 15 residues. Germline CDR1 is SGHTS and CDR2 is YDEGEE. CDR3 sequence reads: CASSLDGRANTEAFF. The CDR3 DNA sequence: TGTGCCAGCAGCTTGGATGGCAGGGCGAACACTGAAGCTTTCTTT.

For this clonotype: The junction does not match germline at one end; this may be a read error. This chain links TRBV2 with TRBJ2-4, with no clear D. CDR3 length: 17 residues. The germline CDR1 and CDR2 sequences are SNHLY and FYNNEI. Here the CDR3 DNA reads TGTGCCAGCAGTCGTTCCTCCCGAGACGAAGCCAAAAATATTCAGTACTTC. Its translation: CASSRSSRDEAKNIQYF.

The CDR3 DNA reads as TGTGCCAGCAGCGGGGAGAAGGGGCAGGTTTTCGGGGAGCAGTTCTTC. Its protein is CASSGEKGQVFGEQFF. The rearrangement uses TRBV4-2 and TRBJ2-1; D is tentatively TRBD1 or TRBD2 (5 bases each). Trimming left V 5 bases short and J 10 bases short, with 24 bases between. The V gene's germline CDR1 is LGHNA and CDR2 YNFKEQ. This CDR3 is built from 16 residues.

This clonotype was observed at least ten times. The chain is built from TRBV6-1 and TRBJ2-5; tentative D call: TRBD1 (5 bases). V lost 4 bases, J lost 5 bases, and 17 bases lay in between. Germline CDR1 MNHNS, CDR2 SASEGT. This CDR3 is built from 15 residues. CDR3 protein: CASSGRQGSGETQYF. CDR3 nucleotide sequence: TGTGCCAGCAGTGGCCGCCAGGGATCAGGGGAGACCCAGTACTTC.

The rearrangement links TRBV25-1 to TRBJ2-1; 7 bases are shared with TRBD2. The CDR3 length is 16 residues. Germline trimming cut 10 bases from V and 6 bases from J; bases unmatched to any gene: 18. Germline V gene lookup returns CDR1 MGHDK and CDR2 SYGVNS. DNA of the CDR3: TGTGCCACGTCATTGGGAGGAGGAGGGAGGGGCAATGAGCAGTTCTTC. As protein: CATSLGGGGRGNEQFF.

Only a few counts were recorded for this clonotype. V gene TRBV10-3 combines with J gene TRBJ1-2; 7 bases fit TRBD1. The germline V gene encodes CDR1 ENHRY and CDR2 SYGVKD. The trim removed 6 bases at V and 3 bases at J, leaving 7 bases unmatched. The CDR3 runs 14 residues. CDR3 coding DNA: TGTGCCATCAGAGGGGCAGGGGGAGACTATGGCTACACCTTC. Translating gives CAIRGAGGDYGYTF.

This rearrangement joins TRBV7-6 to TRBJ2-1; D call uncertain. Germline loops: CDR1 SGHVS, CDR2 FNYEAQ. The CDR3 is made up of 14 amino acids. Trimming took 1 base from V and 12 from J, leaving 16 bases between them. The CDR3 region has the DNA TGTGCCAGCAGCTTAGGACCAGACTTACGACGGCAGTTCTTC. The encoded protein is CASSLGPDLRRQFF.

The chain uses TRBV27 and TRBJ2-2; a weak D match, TRBD1 (5 bases). Germline-derived CDR1 and CDR2 are MNHEY and SMNVEV (reference sequence). CDR3 length equals 15 residues. With 7 bases removed from V and 2 bases from J, the gap between germline ends came to 14 bases. In DNA, the CDR3 is TGTGCCAGCACCCTAAGAGACAGAAACACCGGGGAGCTGTTTTTT. It codes for CASTLRDRNTGELFF.